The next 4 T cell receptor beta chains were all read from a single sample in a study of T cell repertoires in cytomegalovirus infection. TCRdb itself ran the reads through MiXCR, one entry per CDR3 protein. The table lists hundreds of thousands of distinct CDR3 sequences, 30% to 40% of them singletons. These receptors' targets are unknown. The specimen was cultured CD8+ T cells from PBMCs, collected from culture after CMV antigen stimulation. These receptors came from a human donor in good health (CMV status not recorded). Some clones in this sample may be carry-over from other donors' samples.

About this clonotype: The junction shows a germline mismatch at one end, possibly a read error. Here the CDR3 reads CVISGPISSYNEQFF. The CDR3 DNA reads TGTGTCATCAGTGGGCCTATTAGCTCCTACAATGAGCAGTTCTTC. This chain links TRBV10-3 with TRBJ2-1; D remains unclear. CDR1 is ENHRY and CDR2 is SYGVKD in the germline V gene. The CDR3 length is 15 residues.

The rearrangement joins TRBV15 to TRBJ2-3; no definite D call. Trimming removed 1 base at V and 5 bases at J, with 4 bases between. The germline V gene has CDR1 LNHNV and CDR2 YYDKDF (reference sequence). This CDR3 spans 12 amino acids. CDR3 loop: CATSRVGDTQYF. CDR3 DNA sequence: TGTGCCACCAGCAGAGTCGGAGATACGCAGTATTTT.

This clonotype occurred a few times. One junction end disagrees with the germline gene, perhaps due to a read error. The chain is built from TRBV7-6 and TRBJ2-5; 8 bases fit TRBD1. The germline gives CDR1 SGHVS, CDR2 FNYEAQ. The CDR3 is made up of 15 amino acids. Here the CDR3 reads CASSPQGATGETQYF. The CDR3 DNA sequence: TGTGCTAGCAGCCCCCAGGGGGCGACCGGCGAGACCCAGTACTTC.

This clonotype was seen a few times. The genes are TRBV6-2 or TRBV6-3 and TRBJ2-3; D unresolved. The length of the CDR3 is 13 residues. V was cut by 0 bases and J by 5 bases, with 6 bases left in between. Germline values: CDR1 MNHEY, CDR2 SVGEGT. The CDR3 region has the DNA TGTGCCAGCAGTTACTCGGTTCGAGATACGCAGTATTTT. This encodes CASSYSVRDTQYF.